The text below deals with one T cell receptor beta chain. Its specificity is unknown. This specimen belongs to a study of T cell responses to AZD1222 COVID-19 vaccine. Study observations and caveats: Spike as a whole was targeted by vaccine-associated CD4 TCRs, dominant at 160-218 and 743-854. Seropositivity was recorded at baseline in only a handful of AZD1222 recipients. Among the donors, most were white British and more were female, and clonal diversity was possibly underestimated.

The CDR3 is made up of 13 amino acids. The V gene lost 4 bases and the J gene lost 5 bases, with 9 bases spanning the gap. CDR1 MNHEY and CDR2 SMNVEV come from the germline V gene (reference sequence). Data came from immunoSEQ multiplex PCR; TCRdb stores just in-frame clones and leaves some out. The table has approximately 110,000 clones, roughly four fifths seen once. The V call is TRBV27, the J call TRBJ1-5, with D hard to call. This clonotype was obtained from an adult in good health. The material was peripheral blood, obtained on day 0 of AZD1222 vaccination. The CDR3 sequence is CASSSKPDQPQHF. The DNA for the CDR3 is TGTGCCAGCAGTTCCAAACCGGATCAGCCCCAGCATTTT.